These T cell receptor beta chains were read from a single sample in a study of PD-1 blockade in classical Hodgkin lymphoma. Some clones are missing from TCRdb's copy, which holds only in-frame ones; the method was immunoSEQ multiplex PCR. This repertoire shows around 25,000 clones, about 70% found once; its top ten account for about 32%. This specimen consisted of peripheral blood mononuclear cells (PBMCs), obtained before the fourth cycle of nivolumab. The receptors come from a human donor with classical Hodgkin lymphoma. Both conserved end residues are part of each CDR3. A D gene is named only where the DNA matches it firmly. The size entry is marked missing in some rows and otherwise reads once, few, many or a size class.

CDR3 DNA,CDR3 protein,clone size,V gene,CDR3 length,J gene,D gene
TGCAGCGTTACCCGACAGGGGACCATATATTTT,CSVTRQGTIYF,medium-sized,TRBV29-1,11,TRBJ1-3,TRBD1
TGTGCCAGCAGCCAAGAGATGGGGAACACTGAAGCTTTCTTT,CASSQEMGNTEAFF,.,TRBV4-2,14,TRBJ1-1,.
TGTGCCAGCAGCTTAGGAGGCATTAATGAAAAACTGTTTTTT,CASSLGGINEKLFF,.,TRBV13,14,TRBJ1-4,.
TGTGCCAGCAGCTTAGCGGTTACAGATACGCAGTATTTT,CASSLAVTDTQYF,.,TRBV7-9,13,TRBJ2-3,.
TGTGCCAGCAGTTTATCGGGACCCGATCGAGCTTTCTTT,CASSLSGPDRAFF,.,TRBV27,13,TRBJ1-1,.
TGTGCCTGGAACAGGGGCTATGGCTACACCTTC,CAWNRGYGYTF,once,TRBV30,11,TRBJ1-2,TRBD1
TGTGCCAGCAGCTTAGGACAGCACAGCACAGATACGCAGTATTTT,CASSLGQHSTDTQYF,.,TRBV11-1,15,TRBJ2-3,.
TGTGCCAGCAGCTGGGACAACCCAGGGGAGCTGTTTTTT,CASSWDNPGELFF,.,TRBV11-3,13,TRBJ2-2,.
TGTGCCAGCAGCTTAAACGGGGGTCCCTACGAGCAGTACTTC,CASSLNGGPYEQYF,.,TRBV7-3,14,TRBJ2-7,.
TGTGCCAGCAGTCAACAGGGGGCTCTCCGCACCGGGGAGCTGTTTTTT,CASSQQGALRTGELFF,.,TRBV27,16,TRBJ2-2,TRBD1
TGTGCCAGCAGCTCGAGGGATAGGGGATCTGGAAACACCATATATTTT,CASSSRDRGSGNTIYF,.,TRBV5-4,16,TRBJ1-3,.
TGTGCCAGCAGTTACGGGGCCACCCGAGAGACCCAGTACTTC,CASSYGATRETQYF,.,TRBV6-5,14,TRBJ2-5,.
TGTGCCACCTACCGGCGGGGGATTTGGGACGAGCAGTACTTC,CATYRRGIWDEQYF,.,TRBV5-6,14,TRBJ2-7,TRBD2
TGTGCCTGGAGCCCGGGACACTTCTATGGCTACACCTTC,CAWSPGHFYGYTF,.,TRBV30,13,TRBJ1-2,.
TGTGCCAGTAGTAAGGCGGCCAGGGACGAGCAGTACTTC,CASSKAARDEQYF,large,TRBV19,13,TRBJ2-7,.
TGTGCCAGCAGCTACAACCTCATTGGCAGGAGAAGTATGAACACTGAAGCTTTCTTT,CASSYNLIGRRSMNTEAFF,.,TRBV7-2,19,TRBJ1-1,.
TGCGCCAGCAGCTTGGTCCTCGGGGGCCACCGGGGAAACACCATATATTTT,CASSLVLGGHRGNTIYF,once,TRBV5-1,17,TRBJ1-3,.
TGTGCCTGGAGTCCACGACAAGTCGGGGAGCTGTTTTTT,CAWSPRQVGELFF,once,TRBV30,13,TRBJ2-2,.
TGCGCCAGCAGCCCGTCCGGGGTCGATCAAGAGACCCAGTACTTC,CASSPSGVDQETQYF,.,TRBV4-1,15,TRBJ2-5,.
TGTGCCAGCAGTGTCTTAAGGGGGCAGGCAACCAATCAGCCCCAGCATTTT,CASSVLRGQATNQPQHF,.,TRBV6-1,17,TRBJ1-5,TRBD1
TGCGCCAGCAGCCGAGCAGGGGTCGGGGAGCTGTTTTTT,CASSRAGVGELFF,.,TRBV4-1,13,TRBJ2-2,.
TGTGCCAGCAGCTTCAGCACAGATACGCAGTATTTT,CASSFSTDTQYF,.,TRBV5-8,12,TRBJ2-3,.
TGCGCCAGCAGCCTGGACAGCGAGGACACTGAAGCTTTCTTT,CASSLDSEDTEAFF,.,TRBV5-1,14,TRBJ1-1,.
TGCGCCAGCAGCCCGGTCCCCGGACTAGCGGGGATGACCACAGATACGCAGTATTTT,CASSPVPGLAGMTTDTQYF,.,TRBV5-1,19,TRBJ2-3,TRBD2
TGTGCCAGCAGTTACTCGAATGGGGCGCATCATGGCTACACCTTC,CASSYSNGAHHGYTF,.,TRBV6-5,15,TRBJ1-2,.
TGTGCCAGCAGTTATGGCGGGCAAGCTAATGAAAAACTGTTTTTT,CASSYGGQANEKLFF,.,TRBV6-5,15,TRBJ1-4,.
TGTGCCAGCAGTTACGAAACAGGGTTAAATTCACCCCTCCACTTT,CASSYETGLNSPLHF,few,TRBV6-5,15,TRBJ1-6,.
TGTGCCAGCAGTTTAGCACAGGGAAACACCATATATTTT,CASSLAQGNTIYF,.,TRBV28,13,TRBJ1-3,.
TGTGCCAGCAGTTTGGGGACAAGCCCTCCCTATGGCTACACCTTC,CASSLGTSPPYGYTF,.,TRBV28,15,TRBJ1-2,.
TGTGCCAGCCGGGCCTTGGGGGAGCAGTACTTC,CASRALGEQYF,.,TRBV6-6,11,TRBJ2-7,.
TGTGCCAGCAGCTTAAGGGCCGATCAGCCCCAGCATTTT,CASSLRADQPQHF,medium-sized,TRBV11-2,13,TRBJ1-5,.
TGTGCCAGCAGCTTCCCGGGTAGGGGAAACACCATATATTTT,CASSFPGRGNTIYF,.,TRBV7-9,14,TRBJ1-3,.
TGTGCCAGCAGCCTAAAGTGGGGAGATAGCAATCAGCCCCAGCATTTT,CASSLKWGDSNQPQHF,.,TRBV4-2,16,TRBJ1-5,.
TGCGCCAGCAGCCTACACAGGGCTAATGAGCAGTTCTTC,CASSLHRANEQFF,.,TRBV5-1,13,TRBJ2-1,.
TGTGCCAGCAGTGATCCGGTAGATACGCAGTATTTT,CASSDPVDTQYF,.,TRBV2,12,TRBJ2-3,.
TGTGCCAGCAGGGCGGGAGCAGGAGGCTATGGCTACACCTTC,CASRAGAGGYGYTF,.,TRBV5-4,14,TRBJ1-2,.
TGTGCCAGTGTTGGGGGGGCTGGAAACACCATATATTTT,CASVGGAGNTIYF,.,TRBV28,13,TRBJ1-3,.
TGTGCCAGCAGCTGGTATTCGGATCTAGGAAATGAGCAGTTCTTC,CASSWYSDLGNEQFF,.,TRBV5-6,15,TRBJ2-1,.
TGTGCCAGCAGCTTGGGACAGGACCCCTACGAGCAGTACTTC,CASSLGQDPYEQYF,.,TRBV7-3,14,TRBJ2-7,TRBD1
TGTGCCAGCAGTTATGGCAGGGGGAACACTGAAGCTTTCTTT,CASSYGRGNTEAFF,many,TRBV6-6,14,TRBJ1-1,.
TGTGCCAGCAGTGAAGCCGGGGGAACGAACATTCAGTACTTC,CASSEAGGTNIQYF,.,TRBV6-1,14,TRBJ2-4,.
TGCGCCAGCAGCCGGTCGGGATCTGGCAACACTGAAGCTTTCTTT,CASSRSGSGNTEAFF,once,TRBV5-1,15,TRBJ1-1,.